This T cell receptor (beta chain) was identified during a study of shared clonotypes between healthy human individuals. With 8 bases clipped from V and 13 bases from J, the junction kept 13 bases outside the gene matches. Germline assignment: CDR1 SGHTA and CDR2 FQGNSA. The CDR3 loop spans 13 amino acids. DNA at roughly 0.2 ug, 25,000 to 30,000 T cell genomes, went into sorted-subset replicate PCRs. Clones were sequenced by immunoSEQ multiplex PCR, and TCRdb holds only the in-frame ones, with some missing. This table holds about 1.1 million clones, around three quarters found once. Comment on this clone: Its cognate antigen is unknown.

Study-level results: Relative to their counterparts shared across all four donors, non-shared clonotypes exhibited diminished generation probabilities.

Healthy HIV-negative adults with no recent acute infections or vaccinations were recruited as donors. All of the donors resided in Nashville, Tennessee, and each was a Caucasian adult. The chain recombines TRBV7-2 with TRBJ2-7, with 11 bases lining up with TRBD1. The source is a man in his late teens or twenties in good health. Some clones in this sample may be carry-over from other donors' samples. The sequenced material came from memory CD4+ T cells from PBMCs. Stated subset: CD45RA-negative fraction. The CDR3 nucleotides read TGTGCCAGCCGCCCTAAGAGGACAGGGGGCGAATACTTC. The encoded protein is CASRPKRTGGEYF.